One sample yielded the 32 T cell receptor beta chains listed below, sequenced in a study of blood T cell repertoires in COVID-19. Method: immunoSEQ multiplex PCR; TCRdb's copy keeps in-frame clones and lacks some. The sample lists about 350,000 clones, about nine tenths occurring once. The sequencing sample was made of peripheral blood. Source of these receptors: a woman between 50 and 59 years old with COVID-19, enrolled during active disease.

V is TRBV11-3 and J is TRBJ2-5; no clear D. Germline-derived CDR1 and CDR2 are SGHNT and YENEEA. V was pared by 2 bases and J by 3 bases, with 7 bases between. There are 13 residues in the CDR3. In DNA, the CDR3 is TGTGCCAGCAGCTTATCCTTAGAAGAGACCCAGTACTTC. Translated: CASSLSLEETQYF. The complete variable domain, with remaining parts taken from reference TRBV11-3 and TRBJ2-5, reads EAGVVQSPRYKIIEKKQPVAFWCNPISGHNTLYWYLQNLGQGPELLIRYENEEAVDDSQLPKDRFSAERLKGVDSTLKIQPAELGDSAVYLCASSLSLEETQYFGPGTRLLVL.

The rearrangement uses TRBV7-2 and TRBJ2-2, with a tentative D call TRBD2 (5 bases). The CDR3 sequence is 14 residues long. Trimming removed 3 bases at V and 5 bases at J, with 10 bases between. The V gene's germline CDR1 is SGHTA and CDR2 FQGNSA. The DNA for the CDR3 is TGTGCCAGCAGCTTTTTACGGGGTACCGGGGAGCTGTTTTTT. This sequence encodes CASSFLRGTGELFF.

This clone was seen a few times. This chain uses TRBV4-1 with TRBJ1-2, with unresolved D. With 1 base removed from V and 6 bases from J, the gap between germline ends came to 12 bases. The CDR3 consists of 14 residues. Per germline, CDR1 MGHRA and CDR2 YSYEKL. CDR3 region: CASSQGQYLNGYTF. In nucleotides, the CDR3 is TGCGCCAGCAGCCAAGGGCAGTATTTGAATGGCTACACCTTC.

The chain has TRBV30 and TRBJ2-3; 9 bases are a match to TRBD2. The V gene's germline CDR1 is GTSNPN and CDR2 SVGIG (reference sequence). The CDR3 covers 18 residues. Trimming removed 4 bases from V and 4 bases from J; junction bases left unmatched: 18. The CDR3 DNA sequence: TGTGCCTGGACCGTGGGGCTAGCGGGAAGATTTAGGGCAGATACGCAGTATTTT. Translating gives CAWTVGLAGRFRADTQYF.

This clone was found a few times. The J gene is TRBJ1-1, the V gene TRBV6-2 or TRBV6-3; D is perhaps TRBD1 (5 bases). Germline V gene data show CDR1 as MNHEY and CDR2 as SVGEGT. The CDR3 loop spans 14 amino acids. Trimming stripped 6 bases from V and 4 bases from J, with 15 bases between. CDR3 amino acids: CASSSGGSGTEAFF. As DNA, the CDR3 is TGTGCCAGCAGCTCCGGGGGGTCGGGCACTGAAGCTTTCTTT.

This clone showed up just once. The chain is built from TRBV5-1 and TRBJ2-5; D gene uncertain. Trimming took off 2 bases at V and 1 base at J, with 3 bases between the two ends. This CDR3 is built from 12 residues. Germline loops: CDR1 SGHRS, CDR2 YFSETQ. The CDR3 DNA is TGCGCCAGCAGCTTCCTCCAAGAGACCCAGTACTTC. Residues: CASSFLQETQYF.

The chain recombines TRBV19 with TRBJ1-2; 7 nucleotides match TRBD1. V was pared by 8 bases and J by 4 bases, with 10 bases of the junction left unmatched. Germline V lookup: CDR1 LNHDA, CDR2 SQIVND (reference sequence). This CDR3 is 14 amino acids long. Written as DNA, the CDR3 is TGTGCCAGTGGCCGGACAAGGGGGCCCTATGGCTACACCTTC. Its protein product is CASGRTRGPYGYTF.

V is TRBV4-1 and J is TRBJ2-1; D may be TRBD1 (7 bases). The CDR3 totals 15 residues. V lost 6 bases and J lost 1, with 13 bases in between. CDR1 and CDR2 (germline): MGHRA, YSYEKL. The CDR3 nucleotides read TGCGCCAGCAGGCGGGACAGCCAATCCTACAATGAGCAGTTCTTC. Its translation: CASRRDSQSYNEQFF.

This chain links TRBV11-2 with TRBJ2-1, with a possible D match to TRBD1 (5 bases). The CDR3 sequence is 15 residues long. The V end was cut by 3 bases, the J end by 4 bases, with 13 bases between. The germline CDR1 and CDR2 sequences are SGHAT and FQNNGV. The CDR3 here is CASSLLEKGYNEQFF. CDR3 coding DNA: TGTGCCAGCAGCTTGCTGGAAAAGGGGTACAATGAGCAGTTCTTC.

The chain combines TRBV2 with TRBJ1-2; TRBD1 is a possible D gene (6 bases). Germline V CDR1 and CDR2: SNHLY, FYNNEI. The CDR3 has 17 residues. The V end was cut by 2 bases, the J end by 8 bases, with 24 bases between. CDR3 DNA sequence: TGTGCCAGCAGTGAAAGTCTTACTAGCGACAGGCCTGTAGGCTACACCTTC. It translates to CASSESLTSDRPVGYTF.

The chain's CDR3 is CASSPGTSGITDTQYF. The CDR3 DNA reads TGTGCCAGCAGCCCGGGGACTAGCGGGATAACAGATACGCAGTATTTT. The rearrangement uses TRBV5-8 and TRBJ2-3; 13 bases align to TRBD2. The CDR3 is 16 amino acids. Germline V gene data show CDR1 as SGHTS and CDR2 as YDEGEE. Losses at the gene ends were 4 bases for V and 3 bases for J; bases not matched to a gene: 5.

The V and J genes are TRBV2 and TRBJ1-4; no reliable D call. V lost 7 bases to trimming and J lost 0 bases, with 9 bases between them. This CDR3 is 14 amino acids long. CDR1 is SNHLY and CDR2 is FYNNEI in the germline V gene. CDR3 nucleotides: TGTGCCAGCACCAAGCGTGCAACTAATGAAAAACTGTTTTTT. It yields the protein CASTKRATNEKLFF.

The rearrangement links TRBV4-2 to TRBJ2-3, with no clear D. V gave up 0 bases and J gave up 7 bases, with 11 bases separating them. Looked up from germline, CDR1 is LGHNA and CDR2 is YNFKEQ. This CDR3 region has 14 residues. Written as DNA, the CDR3 is TGTGCCAGCAGCCAAGATTTGGCTCTGAATACGCAGTATTTT. This encodes CASSQDLALNTQYF.

The chain has TRBV4-1 and TRBJ1-5; maybe TRBD1 (6 bases). The germline CDR1 and CDR2 sequences are MGHRA and YSYEKL. The CDR3 runs to 15 residues. Trimming removed 3 bases at V and 5 bases at J, with 14 bases between. CDR3 DNA sequence: TGCGCCAGCAGCCAGACCGACAGGTTAGATCAGCCCCAGCATTTT. This gives the protein CASSQTDRLDQPQHF.

Comments on this clone: Other DNA sequences within the sample encode an identical CDR3. The genes are TRBV6-5 and TRBJ2-1; 12 positions match TRBD2. The CDR3 runs 14 residues. The germline V gene encodes CDR1 MNHEY and CDR2 SVGAGI. J lost 6 bases, V lost 6 bases, and 3 bases had no gene match. The CDR3 region is CASSRLAGANEQFF. The CDR3 region has the DNA TGTGCCAGCAGCCGACTAGCGGGAGCCAATGAGCAGTTCTTC.

The chain uses TRBV4-1 and TRBJ2-1, with TRBD2 matching 12 bases. This CDR3 has 19 residues. After removal of 1 base from V and 9 bases from J, the junction contained 16 bases not matched to a gene. Per germline, CDR1 MGHRA and CDR2 YSYEKL. Written as DNA, the CDR3 is TGCGCCAGCAGCCAAGCTAGGCTAGCGGGAGGGCCTTCCGGGGGTGAGCAGTTCTTC. Its protein is CASSQARLAGGPSGGEQFF.

The chain has TRBV5-4 and TRBJ2-1, with a possible D match to TRBD2 (6 bases). V was clipped by 1 base and J by 5 bases, with 13 bases between them. The germline CDR1 and CDR2 sequences are SGHNT and YYREEE (reference sequence). The CDR3 totals 15 residues. The CDR3 bases are TGTGCCAGCAGCTTGAGGACTAACTTAAACAATGAGCAGTTCTTC. This translates into CASSLRTNLNNEQFF.

This clone was seen a handful of times. CDR3 in amino acids: CASSHPPEAGGYGYTF. In nucleotides, the CDR3 is TGCGCCAGCAGCCATCCCCCAGAGGCGGGGGGCTATGGCTACACCTTC. The chain employs TRBV4-1 and TRBJ1-2, with TRBD1 as a possible D gene (5 bases). Germline V CDR1 and CDR2: MGHRA, YSYEKL. Trimming took off 3 bases at V and 4 bases at J, with 18 bases between the two ends. This CDR3 spans 16 amino acids.

This clone appeared a few times. The J gene is TRBJ2-6, the V gene TRBV5-1, with no clear D. With 2 bases removed from V and 0 bases from J, the gap between germline ends came to 3 bases. The CDR3 has 14 amino acids. Germline V gene data show CDR1 as SGHRS and CDR2 as YFSETQ. This CDR3 is CASSFSSGANVLTF. The CDR3 coding sequence is TGCGCCAGCAGCTTTAGCTCTGGGGCCAACGTCCTGACTTTC.

V and J are TRBV4-3 and TRBJ2-3; 7 bases are a match to TRBD1. The germline V gene encodes CDR1 LGHNA and CDR2 YSLEER. V lost 1 base, J lost 4 bases, and 14 bases stayed unmatched. This CDR3 has 18 residues. The CDR3 is CASSQGRTPGQRSDTQYF. The DNA for the CDR3 is TGCGCCAGCAGCCAAGGACGGACCCCGGGACAGCGGTCAGATACGCAGTATTTT.

This clone was picked up one time. The chain is built from TRBV6-6 and TRBJ1-5, with 9 nucleotides matching TRBD1. This CDR3 is built from 16 residues. Germline V CDR1 and CDR2: MNHNY, SVGAGI (reference sequence). Losses at the gene ends were 2 bases for V and 8 bases for J; bases not matched to a gene: 10. The CDR3 spells CASSYPRTGEDEPQHF. In nucleotides, the CDR3 is TGTGCCAGCAGTTACCCTCGGACAGGGGAAGATGAGCCCCAGCATTTT.

V is TRBV12-3 or TRBV12-4 and J is TRBJ2-4; D remains unclear. This CDR3 region has 13 residues. V was trimmed by 3 bases and J by 6 bases, leaving 9 bases between them. CDR3 amino acids: CASSFRPGNIQYF. The DNA of the CDR3 is TGTGCCAGCAGTTTCCGCCCCGGAAACATTCAGTACTTC.

The rearrangement uses TRBV4-2 and TRBJ1-2; 8 bases map to TRBD1. The CDR3 consists of 15 residues. Germline V gene sequence: CDR1 LGHNA, CDR2 YNFKEQ. The trim removed 3 bases at V and 2 bases at J, leaving 5 bases unmatched. CDR3 DNA: TGTGCCAGCAGCCATGCGGGACAGGCAAACTATGGCTACACCTTC. Encoded protein: CASSHAGQANYGYTF.

The rearrangement uses TRBV6-5 and TRBJ2-5; 8 nucleotides match TRBD1. The CDR3 has 13 residues. Germline loops: CDR1 MNHEY, CDR2 SVGAGI. The V gene end was trimmed by 4 bases and the J gene end by 3 bases; junction bases not matched to a gene: 1. CDR3 amino acids: CASSWTGKETQYF. The CDR3 nucleotides are TGTGCCAGCAGTTGGACAGGGAAAGAGACCCAGTACTTC.

This clone came up a few times. The genes are TRBV6-5 and TRBJ1-1; D gene ambiguous. The V gene lost 0 bases and the J gene lost 7 bases, with 12 bases spanning the gap. The germline V gene encodes CDR1 MNHEY and CDR2 SVGAGI. CDR3 length: 14 amino acids. The CDR3 region is CASSYSPGGDEAFF. In DNA form, the CDR3 reads TGTGCCAGCAGTTACTCGCCGGGAGGTGATGAAGCTTTCTTT.

The CDR3 region is CASRGSTSGNSYNEQFF. Written as DNA, the CDR3 is TGTGCCAGCAGAGGTAGTACTAGCGGGAATTCCTACAATGAGCAGTTCTTC. The chain is built from TRBV2 and TRBJ2-1; 10 nucleotides line up with TRBD2. The germline gives CDR1 SNHLY, CDR2 FYNNEI. CDR3 length: 17 residues. With V trimmed by 6 bases and J by 1 base, 9 bases remained unmatched.

The CDR3 reads CASSSREASGSSYEQYF. In nucleotides, the CDR3 is TGTGCCAGCAGCTCCCGAGAAGCTAGCGGGAGTTCGTACGAGCAGTACTTC. The chain combines TRBV7-2 with TRBJ2-7; TRBD2 aligns across 10 bases. The CDR3 length is 17 residues. V shed 4 bases and J 4 bases; nucleotides not matched to a gene: 13. Germline V gene lookup returns CDR1 SGHTA and CDR2 FQGNSA.

The chain uses TRBV6-5 and TRBJ1-1; weak D call: TRBD1 (5 bases). This CDR3 has 14 amino acids. Germline loops: CDR1 MNHEY, CDR2 SVGAGI. V lost 7 bases to trimming and J lost 1 base, with 13 bases between them. The CDR3 here is CASKEGTGNTEAFF. Written as DNA, the CDR3 is TGTGCCAGCAAGGAAGGAACAGGGAACACTGAAGCTTTCTTT.

The chain recombines TRBV4-3 with TRBJ1-2, with TRBD1 identical over 8 bases. The CDR3 is 15 residues long. V shed 0 bases and J 4 bases; nucleotides not matched to a gene: 4. Germline V CDR1 and CDR2: LGHNA, YSLEER. The CDR3 sequence: CASSQDGQGTYGYTF. In DNA, the CDR3 is TGCGCCAGCAGCCAAGATGGACAGGGTACCTATGGCTACACCTTC.

The chain employs TRBV28 and TRBJ2-1, with 12 bases lining up with TRBD2. Losses at the gene ends were 7 bases for V and 7 bases for J; bases not matched to a gene: 17. This CDR3 contains 18 residues. Germline CDR1 is MDHEN and CDR2 is SYDVKM. The CDR3 nucleotides are TGTGCCAGCACCCAACCACGAACGACTAGCGGGAGAATAAATGAGCAGTTCTTC. It translates to CASTQPRTTSGRINEQFF.

This rearrangement joins TRBV18 to TRBJ1-1; D unclear. CDR3 length: 14 amino acids. Deletions cut 2 bases from V and 1 base from J, with 8 bases between. Germline lookup yields CDR1 KGHSH and CDR2 LQKENI. CDR3 in amino acids: CASSPTAPNTEAFF. The CDR3 nucleotides are TGTGCCAGCTCACCAACAGCCCCGAACACTGAAGCTTTCTTT.

This clone is a singleton in its sample. The chain couples TRBV5-1 to TRBJ1-1, with D possibly being TRBD1 (6 bases). CDR3 length equals 13 residues. Per the germline V gene, CDR1 is SGHRS and CDR2 is YFSETQ. With 5 bases removed from V and 5 bases from J, the gap between germline ends came to 13 bases. CDR3 bases: TGCGCCAGCAGATTCCAGGGGTGGACTGAAGCTTTCTTT. Protein product: CASRFQGWTEAFF.